This TCR beta chain stems from a study of PD-L1 blockade in urothelial cancer. The data were produced by immunoSEQ multiplex PCR, yet TCRdb's version contains in-frame clones alone and is incomplete. The repertoire has tens of thousands of clones, around 80% of them found once; the top ten carry approximately 3.5%. The CDR3 is 16 amino acids. Germline assignment: CDR1 SGHDT and CDR2 YYEEEE. Trimming pared 5 bases from V and 1 base from J, leaving 18 bases between. Time point denoted: peripheral blood 6 weeks after treatment start. The receptor was derived from a man in his 70s with urothelial cancer. This sample comprised PBMCs, obtained around atezolizumab (anti-PD-L1) treatment. The chain carries TRBV5-6 and TRBJ2-5; D is perhaps TRBD2 (6 bases). Written as DNA, the CDR3 is TGTGCCAGCAGAATACTGGGCAGGGAGGTCCAAGAGACCCAGTACTTC. It specifies CASRILGREVQETQYF.